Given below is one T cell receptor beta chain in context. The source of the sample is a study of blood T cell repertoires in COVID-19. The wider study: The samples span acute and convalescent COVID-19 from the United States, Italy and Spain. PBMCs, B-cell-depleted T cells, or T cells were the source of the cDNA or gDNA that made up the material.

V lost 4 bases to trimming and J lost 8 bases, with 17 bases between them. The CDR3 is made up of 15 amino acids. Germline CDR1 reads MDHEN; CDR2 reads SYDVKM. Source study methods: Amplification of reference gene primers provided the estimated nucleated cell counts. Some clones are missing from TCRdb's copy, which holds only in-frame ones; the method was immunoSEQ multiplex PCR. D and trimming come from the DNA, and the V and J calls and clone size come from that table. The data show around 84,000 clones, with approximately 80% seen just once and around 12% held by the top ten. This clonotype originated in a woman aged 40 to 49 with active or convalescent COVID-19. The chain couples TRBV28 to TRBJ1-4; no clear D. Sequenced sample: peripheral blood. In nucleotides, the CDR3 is TGTGCCAGCAGTTCCCGCAGAGAGGGTGGGGAAAAACTGTTTTTT. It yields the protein CASSSRREGGEKLFF.